This record looks at one T cell receptor (beta chain) sequence and its context. The source of the sample is a study of blood T cell repertoires in COVID-19. In the original workflow: Researchers report that nucleated cell counts were estimated from reference gene primer amplification. The repertoire was sequenced with immunoSEQ multiplex PCR; TCRdb's copy has only in-frame clones and lacks some. V and J calls and clone size come straight from that table; D and trimming were deduced from the DNA. The table includes approximately 250,000 clones, almost 85% detected once. The CDR3 runs 11 residues. Trimming removed 3 bases from V and 7 bases from J, with 7 bases in between. Germline-derived CDR1 and CDR2 are SGDLS and YYNGEE.

This TCR was recovered from a woman aged 45-65 years with acute COVID-19. The sequenced sample was PBMCs or T cells enriched from blood (not recorded which). The chain couples TRBV9 to TRBJ1-2; no reliable D call. The CDR3 sequence: CASSEPGGYTF. The CDR3 DNA is TGTGCCAGCAGCGAGCCCGGTGGCTACACCTTC.